What follows are 10 T cell receptor beta chains derived from one specimen sequenced in a study of blood T cells in healthy people across ages. Then a second PCR, running about 6 to 12 cycles, was carried out with a sample-barcoded 5' primer and a J-beta primer mix. From the 5' RACE reads, TCRdb called clonotypes with MiXCR, one entry per CDR3 protein. The sample contains roughly 1.7 million distinct CDR3 sequences, almost 35% of which appear only once. Sequencing was carried out using blood. The receptors derive from a woman in her thirties in good health.

There are many counts of this clonotype. The chain is built from TRBV4-1 and TRBJ2-3, with no clear D. The CDR3 is 15 residues long. Between the trimmed V and J ends, which lost 2 bases and 1 base, there was a span of 10 bases. Germline CDR1 and CDR2: MGHRA and YSYEKL. The CDR3 sequence is CASSQLIGRTDTQYF. The CDR3 DNA reads TGCGCCAGCAGCCAACTCATTGGCCGCACAGATACGCAGTATTTT.

The V call is TRBV3-1, the J call TRBJ2-7, with TRBD2 matching over 12 bases. Trimming cost V 3 bases and J 10 bases; bases outside gene matches: 7. The CDR3 consists of 14 residues. Germline V gives CDR1 LGHDT, CDR2 YNNKEL (reference sequence). In nucleotides, the CDR3 is TGTGCCAGCAGCCAGGCTCTAGCGGGGGGGCCTCAGTACTTC. Its translation: CASSQALAGGPQYF.

For this clonotype: This sequence may be a read error, since a much larger clone differs from it by one base. The J gene is TRBJ2-5, the V gene TRBV10-3; D might be TRBD1 (5 bases). The end of the DNA is better explained by TRBJ2-7, so the J call may be wrong. The CDR3 is made up of 13 amino acids. Germline CDR1 ENHRY, CDR2 SYGVKD. Here the CDR3 reads CAIKLGEGGEQYF. The CDR3 DNA reads TGTGCCATCAAATTAGGGGAAGGCGGCGAGCAGTACTTC.

This clonotype has more than one count but fewer than ten. V usage is TRBV20-1 and J usage is TRBJ1-1; no clear D gene. In germline, CDR1 is DFQATT, CDR2 SNEGSKA (reference sequence). V lost 6 bases and J 0 bases, leaving 5 bases between the germline ends. There are 11 residues in the CDR3. CDR3 coding DNA: TGCAGTGCATACGTGAACACTGAAGCTTTCTTT. As protein: CSAYVNTEAFF.

On this clonotype itself: It may be a read error: a sequence one base away is much more abundant. The CDR3 DNA reads as TGCAGCGTTGAAGATGAGAGTGAGACTAGCGGGGGGGGGAGTAGGGAGACCCAGTACTTC. This gives the protein CSVEDESETSGGGSRETQYF. The chain carries TRBV29-1 and TRBJ2-5; 14 bases are a match to TRBD2. The length of the CDR3 is 20 residues. V lost 0 bases, J lost 5 bases, and 17 bases stayed unmatched. Per germline, CDR1 SQVTM and CDR2 ANQGSEA.

This clonotype has just a few counts. CDR3 sequence reads: CSARDRVRQNTEAFF. CDR3 in DNA: TGCAGTGCTAGAGATCGGGTTCGACAGAACACTGAAGCTTTCTTT. The chain carries TRBV20-1 and TRBJ1-1; the D is unclear. Germline V gene data show CDR1 as DFQATT and CDR2 as SNEGSKA (reference sequence). V gave up 0 bases and J gave up 1 base, with 12 bases separating them. This CDR3 region has 15 residues.

The CDR3 spells CSARDLGGPNYGYTF. As DNA, the CDR3 is TGCAGTGCTAGAGATCTGGGGGGACCTAACTATGGCTACACCTTC. This sequence joins TRBV20-1 and TRBJ1-2, with D perhaps matching TRBD1 (5 bases). The V end was cut by 0 bases, the J end by 0 bases, with 11 bases between. The CDR3 has 15 residues. The germline gives CDR1 DFQATT, CDR2 SNEGSKA (reference sequence).

This clonotype was counted between two and nine times. V usage is TRBV15 and J usage is TRBJ1-2; TRBD1 agrees at 7 bases. Germline loops: CDR1 LNHNV, CDR2 YYDKDF (reference sequence). The CDR3 covers 15 residues. V dropped 6 bases and J dropped 2; count of bases not matched to a gene: 9. The CDR3 region is CATSPPGQMNYGYTF. Written as DNA, the CDR3 is TGTGCCACCAGTCCGCCGGGACAGATGAACTATGGCTACACCTTC.

V is TRBV30 and J is TRBJ2-7; D remains ambiguous. Trimming took 0 bases from V and 4 from J, leaving 7 bases between them. This CDR3 spans 12 amino acids. Germline V gene data show CDR1 as GTSNPN and CDR2 as SVGIG (reference sequence). This CDR3 is CAWSVAPYEQYF. Here the CDR3 DNA reads TGTGCCTGGAGTGTGGCCCCTTACGAGCAGTACTTC.

This clonotype appeared a few times. The J gene is TRBJ1-6, the V gene TRBV4-1, with 7 bases aligning to TRBD1. CDR3 length: 16 amino acids. V dropped 5 bases and J dropped 9; count of bases not matched to a gene: 13. Germline lookup yields CDR1 MGHRA and CDR2 YSYEKL. Written as DNA, the CDR3 is TGCGCCAGCAGCTCGACCGAGACAGGGAATATTTCACCCCTCCACTTT. Protein sequence: CASSSTETGNISPLHF.